Below are 13 T cell receptor beta chains sequenced from a single sample in a study of metastatic and nonmetastatic thyroid tumors. No patient had received any treatment before thyroid surgery. TCRdb re-analyzed the PCR reads using MiXCR. The sample consists of 45,000 to 65,000 clones, roughly 22% of them appearing once. The specimen sequenced was blood. These receptors all come from a female donor with papillary thyroid cancer or a benign thyroid nodule (not recorded which). Some clones in this sample may be carry-over from other donors' samples.

On this clone itself: This could be a read error, since a much larger clone is one nucleotide away. The CDR3 bases are TGTGCCAGCATACCAGGACAGGAACGAACGTCCACTGAAGCTTTCTTT. As protein: CASIPGQERTSTEAFF. This rearrangement joins TRBV5-5 to TRBJ1-1; 7 nucleotides match TRBD1. Germline-derived CDR1 and CDR2 are SGHKS and YYEKEE (reference sequence). V was pared by 6 bases and J by 4 bases, with 15 bases of the junction left unmatched. This CDR3 region has 16 residues.

The CDR3 DNA is TGTGCCAGCAGCCCTGGGACTAGCGGGAGGGCCAAGGATGAGCAGTTCTTC. Translation: CASSPGTSGRAKDEQFF. This chain uses TRBV11-3 with TRBJ2-1; 16 bases are shared with TRBD2. V lost 5 bases, J lost 8 bases, and 9 bases stayed unmatched. Germline lookup yields CDR1 SGHNT and CDR2 YENEEA. The CDR3 totals 17 residues.

V gene TRBV6-1 combines with J gene TRBJ2-7, with D tentatively TRBD1 or TRBD2 (5 bases each). The germline CDR1 and CDR2 sequences are MNHNS and SASEGT. The CDR3 totals 14 residues. Trimming removed 7 bases at V and 0 bases at J, with 13 bases between. DNA of the CDR3: TGTGCCAGCATTCGGACGGGGACCTCCTACGAGCAGTACTTC. As protein: CASIRTGTSYEQYF.

This clone appeared many times. As DNA, the CDR3 is TGCGCCAGCAGCCTAAACACTGAAGCTTTCTTT. This gives the protein CASSLNTEAFF. This rearrangement joins TRBV5-1 to TRBJ1-1, with D unclear. The germline gives CDR1 SGHRS, CDR2 YFSETQ. The CDR3 runs 11 residues. The V gene lost 4 bases and the J gene lost 2 bases, with 3 bases spanning the gap. Variable domain in full (rest from reference TRBV5-1 and TRBJ1-1): KAGVTQTPRYLIKTRGQQVTLSCSPISGHRSVSWYQQTPGQGLQFLFEYFSETQRNKGNFPGRFSGRQFSNSRSEMNVSTLELGDSALYLCASSLNTEAFFGQGTRLTVV.

In this sample, this clone turned up many times. This chain links TRBV29-1 with TRBJ1-2; possibly TRBD1 for D (5 bases). Germline assignment: CDR1 SQVTM and CDR2 ANQGSEA. This CDR3 spans 12 amino acids. V dropped 4 bases and J dropped 8 bases, with 14 bases sitting between them. The CDR3 bases are TGCAGCGTTGCAGGCAGGGAAGAGGGCTACACCTTC. This sequence encodes CSVAGREEGYTF.

This clone was observed many times. The CDR3 region has the DNA TGTGCCAGCAGTTCCTCAGACAGGGGGCTTAATGGCTACACCTTC. Translation gives CASSSSDRGLNGYTF. The V and J genes are TRBV12-3 or TRBV12-4 and TRBJ1-2, with 10 bases identical to TRBD1. This CDR3 is 15 amino acids long. The trim removed 4 bases at V and 6 bases at J, leaving 8 bases unmatched.

This clone was detected many times. V usage is TRBV11-2 and J usage is TRBJ2-5; TRBD2 matches at 9 bases. Germline-derived CDR1 and CDR2 are SGHAT and FQNNGV. V shed 8 bases and J 5 bases; nucleotides not matched to a gene: 6. CDR3 length equals 13 residues. DNA for the CDR3: TGTGCCAGCCGACTAGCGGTAGTGGAGACCCAGTACTTC. The encoded protein is CASRLAVVETQYF.

In this sample, this clone turned up many times. Given the absence of the conserved phenylalanine or tryptophan at the CDR3 end, a read error is likely. The DNA is omitted, as the CDR3 cannot be located on it reliably, and the CDR3 follows TCRdb's listing. V gene TRBV7-3 combines with J gene TRBJ1-3. Germline values: CDR1 SGHTA, CDR2 FQGTGA. From its first to its last residue, the CDR3 has 10 amino acids. CDR3 loop: CASSLKPRLA.

This clone was picked up many times. The chain carries TRBV4-2 and TRBJ1-4; D gene ambiguous. CDR1 is LGHNA and CDR2 is YNFKEQ in the germline V gene. The V end lost 0 bases, the J end lost 10 bases, and 9 bases lay between the germline ends. The CDR3 consists of 13 residues. CDR3 coding DNA: TGTGCCAGCAGCCAAGAATGGGTGAGAAAACTGTTTTTT. Protein sequence: CASSQEWVRKLFF.

This clone was observed many times. V and J are TRBV15 and TRBJ2-7, with D possibly TRBD1 on 5 matching bases. V lost 3 bases and J 6 bases, leaving 15 bases between the germline ends. The CDR3 consists of 14 residues. CDR1 is LNHNV, CDR2 YYDKDF, per germline (reference sequence). CDR3 region: CATSREIQGGEQYF. DNA for the CDR3: TGTGCCACCAGCAGGGAGATTCAGGGTGGCGAGCAGTACTTC.

This clone was observed many times. An end of the junction differs from the germline gene, which may be a read error. The CDR3 loop is CASSSQKGNSCEQYF. CDR3 DNA sequence: TGTGCCAGCAGTTCTCAAAAGGGTAACTCCTGCGAGCAGTACTTC. This chain uses TRBV7-2 with TRBJ2-7; D gene unclear. CDR3 length: 15 residues. Germline values: CDR1 SGHTA, CDR2 FQGNSA.

Concerning this clone itself: The same CDR3 can be traced to other DNA sequences in this sample. V is TRBV30 and J is TRBJ2-1; 7 bases agree with TRBD2. Looked up from germline, CDR1 is GTSNPN and CDR2 is SVGIG (reference sequence). The V and J ends lost 2 bases and 15 bases, in that order; junction bases with no gene match: 13. The CDR3 sequence is 13 residues long. The CDR3 coding sequence is TGTGCCTGGAGTACGGGACTCGCGGGAGTGCGGTTCTTC. This sequence encodes CAWSTGLAGVRFF.

This clone is labeled as medium-sized. This sequence joins TRBV30 and TRBJ2-7; tentatively, D is TRBD1 (5 bases). V lost 0 bases and J 2 bases, leaving 8 bases between the germline ends. Germline-derived CDR1 and CDR2 are GTSNPN and SVGIG (reference sequence). The CDR3 has 13 residues. CDR3 nucleotides: TGTGCCTGGAGTGTGGGGCACACCTACGAGCAGTACTTC. Translating it yields CAWSVGHTYEQYF.